This is a list of T cell receptor beta chains from one sample in a study of control samples from healthy donors and cancer patients. Method: immunoSEQ multiplex PCR; TCRdb's copy keeps in-frame clones and lacks some. The sample carries 150,000 to 200,000 clones, about nine tenths recorded once. Sequences were obtained from blood. The receptors derive from a woman in her 30s in good health. CDR3s include the opening cysteine and the closing phenylalanine or tryptophan. D genes are given only for firm matches. Not every row has a clone size; where given, it reads once, few, many or a size class.

D gene: TRBD1
J gene: TRBJ2-3
V gene: TRBV24-1
clone size: once
CDR3 DNA: TGTGCCACCAGTGACCCCGGGACAGGGTCCCCAGATACGCAGTATTTT
CDR3 protein: CATSDPGTGSPDTQYF

D gene: TRBD2
J gene: TRBJ2-3
V gene: TRBV18
clone size: .
CDR3 DNA: TGTGCCAGCTCACAACCGGGACTAGCGGGAGGAATTACAGATACGCAGTATTTT
CDR3 protein: CASSQPGLAGGITDTQYF

D gene: .
J gene: TRBJ1-2
V gene: TRBV10-2
clone size: .
CDR3 DNA: TGCGCCAGCAGTGAGCCACAGGCCCGCTATGGCTACACCTTC
CDR3 protein: CASSEPQARYGYTF

D gene: TRBD1
J gene: TRBJ2-2
V gene: TRBV4-1
clone size: .
CDR3 DNA: TGCGCCAGCAGCCAAGAGGGACAGGCGAACACCGGGGAGCTGTTTTTT
CDR3 protein: CASSQEGQANTGELFF

D gene: TRBD1
J gene: TRBJ2-7
V gene: TRBV27
clone size: .
CDR3 DNA: TGTGCCAGCAGTTCCCGGACAGGCTACGAGCAGTACTTC
CDR3 protein: CASSSRTGYEQYF

D gene: TRBD2
J gene: TRBJ2-1
V gene: TRBV11-3
clone size: .
CDR3 DNA: TGTGCCAGCAGCCCCTTACCGGGGGGGAACGAGCAGTTCTTC
CDR3 protein: CASSPLPGGNEQFF

D gene: .
J gene: TRBJ2-6
V gene: TRBV5-4
clone size: .
CDR3 DNA: TGTGCCAGCAGCTTGGCTACAGGAACCTCTGGGGCCAACGTCCTGACTTTC
CDR3 protein: CASSLATGTSGANVLTF

D gene: .
J gene: TRBJ1-2
V gene: TRBV28
clone size: .
CDR3 DNA: TGTGCCAGCAGTTTTCGCACCTATGGCCACACCTTC
CDR3 protein: CASSFRTYGHTF

D gene: .
J gene: TRBJ1-4
V gene: TRBV5-1
clone size: .
CDR3 DNA: TGCGCCAGCAGCTTCGGGGGGTCTAATGAAAAACTGTTTTTT
CDR3 protein: CASSFGGSNEKLFF

D gene: TRBD1
J gene: TRBJ1-6
V gene: TRBV6-5
clone size: .
CDR3 DNA: TGTGCCAGCAGTTACACCCGGGACAGGGAGAATTCACCCCTCCACTTT
CDR3 protein: CASSYTRDRENSPLHF

D gene: TRBD1
J gene: TRBJ1-1
V gene: TRBV19
clone size: .
CDR3 DNA: TGTGCCAGTAGTATGGCGACAGGGGAGGTGAACACTGAAGCTTTCTTT
CDR3 protein: CASSMATGEVNTEAFF

D gene: .
J gene: TRBJ1-2
V gene: TRBV6-5
clone size: .
CDR3 DNA: TGTGCCAGCAGTTACTCGGTGGAAAACTATGGCTACACCTTC
CDR3 protein: CASSYSVENYGYTF

D gene: .
J gene: TRBJ1-2
V gene: TRBV28
clone size: .
CDR3 DNA: TGTGCCAGCAGTTTCATACAGGGAGGGGGTTATGGCTACACCTTC
CDR3 protein: CASSFIQGGGYGYTF

D gene: .
J gene: TRBJ1-5
V gene: TRBV6-1
clone size: .
CDR3 DNA: TGTGCCAGCAGTGAAGGGGGGTGGTATAGCAATCAGCCCCAGCATTTT
CDR3 protein: CASSEGGWYSNQPQHF

D gene: TRBD2
J gene: TRBJ2-1
V gene: TRBV4-3
clone size: .
CDR3 DNA: TGCGCCAGCAGCCAAGATCACAGGGCACTAGCGGGACACTCCTACAATGAGCAGTTCTTC
CDR3 protein: CASSQDHRALAGHSYNEQFF

D gene: TRBD2
J gene: TRBJ2-7
V gene: TRBV11-3
clone size: .
CDR3 DNA: TGTGCCAGCAGCTTAGAAACTAGCGGGAACTACGAGCAGTACTTC
CDR3 protein: CASSLETSGNYEQYF

D gene: TRBD2
J gene: TRBJ2-3
V gene: TRBV27
clone size: .
CDR3 DNA: TGTGCCAGCAGTTTGTATTGGCTAGCGGAAGGGAGCACAGATACGCAGTATTTT
CDR3 protein: CASSLYWLAEGSTDTQYF

D gene: .
J gene: TRBJ1-1
V gene: TRBV5-6
clone size: .
CDR3 DNA: TGTGCCAGCAGCTTGGCCGGGAACACTGAAGCTTTCTTT
CDR3 protein: CASSLAGNTEAFF

D gene: TRBD1
J gene: TRBJ1-5
V gene: TRBV28
clone size: .
CDR3 DNA: TGTGCCAGCAGTTTTTTCGGGACAGAGAACAATCAGCCCCAGCATTTT
CDR3 protein: CASSFFGTENNQPQHF

D gene: .
J gene: TRBJ2-7
V gene: TRBV18
clone size: .
CDR3 DNA: TGTGCCAGCTCACCAAAAAGCGTTTACGAGCAGTACTTC
CDR3 protein: CASSPKSVYEQYF

D gene: TRBD1
J gene: TRBJ2-7
V gene: TRBV7-2
clone size: .
CDR3 DNA: TGTGCCAGCAGCTGGGGACAGGGGGCTTACGAGCAGTACTTC
CDR3 protein: CASSWGQGAYEQYF

D gene: .
J gene: TRBJ1-2
V gene: TRBV7-9
clone size: .
CDR3 DNA: TGTGCCAGCAGCTTACACGGACCTAGCTATGGCTACACCTTC
CDR3 protein: CASSLHGPSYGYTF

D gene: TRBD1
J gene: TRBJ1-2
V gene: TRBV18
clone size: .
CDR3 DNA: TGTGCCAGCTCACCGGACAGGGGCGGCTACACCTTC
CDR3 protein: CASSPDRGGYTF

D gene: TRBD2
J gene: TRBJ2-1
V gene: TRBV6-4
clone size: once
CDR3 DNA: TGTGCCAGCAGTGACTCAGCGGGGGGTAACAATGAGCAGTTCTTC
CDR3 protein: CASSDSAGGNNEQFF

D gene: TRBD1
J gene: TRBJ1-6
V gene: TRBV6-5
clone size: .
CDR3 DNA: TGTGCCAGCAGCTACAGGGGGCGTTTTAATTCACCCCTCCACTTT
CDR3 protein: CASSYRGRFNSPLHF

D gene: .
J gene: TRBJ2-5
V gene: TRBV7-3
clone size: once
CDR3 DNA: TGTGCCAGCAGCTCCGCGGGCCAAGAGACCCAGTACTTC
CDR3 protein: CASSSAGQETQYF

D gene: .
J gene: TRBJ1-2
V gene: TRBV7-2
clone size: .
CDR3 DNA: TGTGCCAGCAGCTTATTACCGGGACTTAACTATGGCTACACCTTC
CDR3 protein: CASSLLPGLNYGYTF

D gene: TRBD1
J gene: TRBJ2-7
V gene: TRBV19
clone size: .
CDR3 DNA: TGTGCCAGTAGTCCCCGGGACAGGAGTTCCTACGAGCAGTACTTC
CDR3 protein: CASSPRDRSSYEQYF

D gene: .
J gene: TRBJ1-4
V gene: TRBV28
clone size: .
CDR3 DNA: TGTGCCAGCAGTTTAGGGGGGGCAGGGAGGGATGAAAAACTGTTTTTT
CDR3 protein: CASSLGGAGRDEKLFF

D gene: TRBD1
J gene: TRBJ1-2
V gene: TRBV5-8
clone size: .
CDR3 DNA: TGTGCCAGCAGCTTAGGACAGGCCCTCTATGGCTACACCTTC
CDR3 protein: CASSLGQALYGYTF

D gene: TRBD2
J gene: TRBJ2-1
V gene: TRBV28
clone size: few
CDR3 DNA: TGTGCCAGCAGTTCCCTAGCGGTTAGATCCTACAATGAGCAGTTCTTC
CDR3 protein: CASSSLAVRSYNEQFF

D gene: TRBD1
J gene: TRBJ2-4
V gene: TRBV14
clone size: .
CDR3 DNA: TGTGCCAGCAGCTCCAACAGGGGGGCCAAAAGCATTCAGTACTTC
CDR3 protein: CASSSNRGAKSIQYF

D gene: TRBD1
J gene: TRBJ2-1
V gene: TRBV9
clone size: .
CDR3 DNA: TGTGCCAGCAGCGGACAGGGGCGAGGGACCAATGAGCAGTTCTTC
CDR3 protein: CASSGQGRGTNEQFF

D gene: .
J gene: TRBJ2-7
V gene: TRBV28
clone size: .
CDR3 DNA: TGTGCCAGCAGTCTCAGGGTAACCTACGAGCAGTACTTC
CDR3 protein: CASSLRVTYEQYF

D gene: TRBD1
J gene: TRBJ1-2
V gene: TRBV18
clone size: .
CDR3 DNA: TGTGCCAGCTCGCAGGACAGGGATGGCTACACCTTC
CDR3 protein: CASSQDRDGYTF

D gene: .
J gene: TRBJ2-7
V gene: TRBV18
clone size: .
CDR3 DNA: TGTGCCAGCTCACCTTCGCGGGACGACGAGCAGTACTTC
CDR3 protein: CASSPSRDDEQYF

D gene: .
J gene: TRBJ1-4
V gene: TRBV28
clone size: .
CDR3 DNA: TGTGCCAGCAGTTTATTTGGGGGCGGGGATGAAAAACTGTTTTTT
CDR3 protein: CASSLFGGGDEKLFF

D gene: TRBD1
J gene: TRBJ1-3
V gene: TRBV6-5
clone size: .
CDR3 DNA: TGTGCCAGCAACAGACAGGGGAGTGGAAACACCATATATTTT
CDR3 protein: CASNRQGSGNTIYF

D gene: .
J gene: TRBJ1-5
V gene: TRBV6-1
clone size: once
CDR3 DNA: TGTGCCAGCAGTGAATTAGGACAACCCCGCAATCAGCCCCAGCATTTT
CDR3 protein: CASSELGQPRNQPQHF

D gene: TRBD1
J gene: TRBJ2-7
V gene: TRBV4-1
clone size: .
CDR3 DNA: TGCGCCAGCAGCCAAGATAAGGTCGCAGGGGGCTACGAGCAGTACTTC
CDR3 protein: CASSQDKVAGGYEQYF

D gene: TRBD1
J gene: TRBJ2-5
V gene: TRBV19
clone size: .
CDR3 DNA: TGTGCCAGTAGTATCGGGGACAGAGAGACCCAGTACTTC
CDR3 protein: CASSIGDRETQYF

D gene: .
J gene: TRBJ1-5
V gene: TRBV4-2
clone size: .
CDR3 DNA: TGTGCCAGCAGCCAAGCGGATAGCAATCAGCCCCAGCATTTT
CDR3 protein: CASSQADSNQPQHF

D gene: .
J gene: TRBJ2-7
V gene: TRBV4-1
clone size: .
CDR3 DNA: TGCGCCAGCAGCCCCCGAATTCCCTCCTACGAGCAGTACTTC
CDR3 protein: CASSPRIPSYEQYF